What follows are 9 T cell receptor beta chains derived from one specimen sequenced in a study of CD8+ T cells in alopecia areata (dated by TCRdb to the late 2010s). The sample's time point label, decoded: around 26 weeks on oral tofacitinib. In the paper's terms, the treatment or condition label means: oral pan-JAK inhibitor, 5-10 mg twice daily. The library came from the immunoSEQ multiplex PCR assay. RNA was extracted from all samples and reverse transcribed into cDNA, which served as template for TCR sequencing. What TCRdb holds here is the immuneACCESS table cut down to in-frame rearrangements. Part of the clones is not present; checked against another copy, under half of the missing clones reflect an unresolved V gene, and the others are unexplained. The sample table records around 200,000 clones; about 60% of these occur just once. The top ten hold roughly an eighth of the sample. The sample here was CD8+ T cells sorted from blood, taken at week 24, from a patient treated with tofacitinib. Source of these receptors: a human donor with alopecia areata.

The genes are TRBV27 and TRBJ2-1; no firm D call. The V gene's germline CDR1 is MNHEY and CDR2 SMNVEV (reference sequence). V gave up 6 bases and J gave up 10 bases, with 10 bases separating them. The CDR3 has 11 residues. Here the CDR3 reads CASSLDREQFF. The CDR3, as DNA: TGTGCCAGCAGCCTCGATCGGGAGCAGTTCTTC.

The chain combines TRBV5-6 with TRBJ2-6; D perhaps matches TRBD2 (5 bases). This CDR3 has 15 amino acids. V was shortened by 3 bases and J by 0 bases, with 7 bases between the two germline ends. The germline V gene encodes CDR1 SGHDT and CDR2 YYEEEE. The CDR3 here is CASSSGDSGANVLTF. The CDR3 region has the DNA TGTGCCAGCAGCTCCGGGGACTCTGGGGCCAACGTCCTGACTTTC.

The chain combines TRBV6-5 with TRBJ2-1; 8 bases fit TRBD1. Losses at the gene ends were 2 bases for V and 8 bases for J; bases not matched to a gene: 5. Per the germline V gene, CDR1 is MNHEY and CDR2 is SVGAGI. The CDR3 is made up of 14 amino acids. For the CDR3, the DNA is TGTGCCAGCAGTTACCCGGACAGGGTGGATGAGCAGTTCTTC. It yields the protein CASSYPDRVDEQFF.

The V and J genes are TRBV6-5 and TRBJ2-2; TRBD1 is a possible D gene (5 bases). Germline V gives CDR1 MNHEY, CDR2 SVGAGI. The CDR3 runs 12 residues. The V end was cut by 8 bases, the J end by 4 bases, with 8 bases between. The CDR3 reads CASWGPTGELFF. DNA of the CDR3: TGTGCCAGCTGGGGCCCCACCGGGGAGCTGTTTTTT.

This clone has only a few counts. V gene TRBV7-9 combines with J gene TRBJ2-3; no clear D gene. Germline CDR1 is SEHNR and CDR2 is FQNEAQ (reference sequence). The CDR3 is 10 amino acids. V shed 5 bases and J shed 10 bases, with 7 bases lying between them. The CDR3 loop is CASSPESQYF. CDR3 nucleotide sequence: TGTGCCAGCAGCCCCGAGTCGCAGTATTTT.

The CDR3 reads CAWSKVLTYEQYF. The CDR3 nucleotides read TGTGCCTGGAGTAAGGTCCTCACCTACGAGCAGTACTTC. The rearrangement links TRBV30 to TRBJ2-7; D uncertain. Per the germline V gene, CDR1 is GTSNPN and CDR2 is SVGIG (reference sequence). CDR3 length: 13 amino acids. V lost 2 bases to trimming and J lost 2 bases, with 10 bases between them.

CDR3 in DNA: TGTGCCTGGAGTGTACTACAGAGGGGAGATACGCAGTATTTT. Its translation is CAWSVLQRGDTQYF. The chain employs TRBV30 and TRBJ2-3; D could derive from TRBD1 or TRBD2 (5 bases each). There are 14 residues in the CDR3. Trimming cost V 0 bases and J 5 bases, with 12 bases left between them. Germline CDR1 GTSNPN, CDR2 SVGIG (reference sequence).

This chain links TRBV27 with TRBJ2-1, with no clear D. Germline assignment: CDR1 MNHEY and CDR2 SMNVEV (reference sequence). The ends were cut back, 7 bases at V and 2 bases at J, with 12 bases in the middle. The CDR3 totals 14 residues. CDR3 amino acids: CASTSVAAYNEQFF. Here the CDR3 DNA reads TGTGCCAGCACCTCGGTGGCCGCCTACAATGAGCAGTTCTTC.

This rearrangement joins TRBV4-1 to TRBJ1-2, with 8 bases fitting TRBD1. Germline V gene lookup returns CDR1 MGHRA and CDR2 YSYEKL. Germline trimming cut 1 base from V and 4 bases from J; bases unmatched to any gene: 5. The CDR3 consists of 15 residues. The CDR3 spells CASSQAPGGGYGYTF. The CDR3 DNA is TGCGCCAGCAGCCAAGCCCCAGGGGGCGGCTATGGCTACACCTTC.